This paragraph reports one T cell receptor beta chain. Its antigen is unidentified. These data belong to a study of radiotherapy plus CTLA-4 blockade in lung cancer. Study-level points and caveats: Subsequent to radiotherapy plus ipilimumab, tumor-derived TCR clones underwent expansion in blood. Early blood T cell clone dynamics reportedly forecast response best, with interferon-beta.

Produced via immunoSEQ multiplex PCR; TCRdb's table is partial and in-frame only. In the table there are about 54,000 clones, 65% to 80% of which are singletons. The CDR3 is 13 amino acids. V was clipped by 6 bases and J by 6 bases; unmatched bases: 5. Germline V CDR1 and CDR2: SGHRS, YFSETQ. It was focal radiation plus CTLA-4 blockade with ipilimumab that patients with chemo-refractory metastatic non-small-cell lung cancer received. The sample here was peripheral blood, taken from a patient treated with radiotherapy plus ipilimumab. The V and J genes are TRBV5-1 and TRBJ2-2; 7 bases are a match to TRBD2. This clonotype originated in a human donor with non-small cell lung cancer who had a partial response to radiotherapy plus ipilimumab. CDR3 amino acids: CASTPAGAGELFF. The CDR3, as DNA: TGCGCCAGCACCCCGGCGGGAGCCGGGGAGCTGTTTTTT.